These 26 T cell receptor beta chains originate from one sample sequenced in a study of T cell repertoires in cytomegalovirus infection. Their antigens remain unidentified. TCRdb independently ran MiXCR on the reads; one entry per CDR3 protein. The repertoire holds hundreds of thousands of distinct CDR3 sequences, under 40% seen once, with 13% in the top ten. Specimen: cultured CD8+ T cells from PBMCs, collected from culture after CMV antigen stimulation. These receptors were taken from a human donor in good health (CMV status not recorded). Some clones in this sample may be carry-over from other donors' samples.

The DNA for the CDR3 is TGTGCCAGCAGCTTGGCCACAGGGGGCAGGGAGACCCAGTACTTC. This translates into CASSLATGGRETQYF. This chain connects TRBV5-4 to TRBJ2-5; 9 bases match TRBD1. The CDR3 is 15 amino acids. J gave up 5 bases and V 0 bases, and 5 bases lay outside the gene matches. The germline V gene encodes CDR1 SGHNT and CDR2 YYREEE (reference sequence).

This clonotype was found many times. The V and J genes are TRBV7-6 and TRBJ2-5, with 10 nucleotides matching TRBD2. Trimming cost V 5 bases and J 5 bases; bases outside gene matches: 5. Germline lookup yields CDR1 SGHVS and CDR2 FNYEAQ. The CDR3 runs to 14 residues. The CDR3 region is CASSPSGGAETQYF. In DNA form, the CDR3 reads TGTGCCAGCAGCCCAAGCGGGGGGGCTGAGACCCAGTACTTC.

Notes on this clonotype: Germline is not matched at one junction end, which may reflect a read error. The chain links TRBV7-6 to TRBJ1-5, with D possibly matching TRBD1 (5 bases). The CDR3 runs to 14 residues. Germline V lookup: CDR1 SGHVS, CDR2 FNYEAQ. The CDR3 DNA reads TGTGCCAGCAGCTTAGGGGGGGAAGCTCAGCCCCGGCATTTT. Its translation is CASSLGGEAQPRHF.

This clonotype was found a few times. The genes are TRBV10-3 and TRBJ1-2; D is undetermined. The CDR3 is 13 residues long. V shed 3 bases and J shed 6 bases, with 11 bases lying between them. CDR1 is ENHRY, CDR2 SYGVKD, per germline. The chain's CDR3 is CAISEFRPDGYTF. For the CDR3, the DNA is TGTGCCATCAGTGAATTCAGGCCCGATGGCTACACCTTC.

In this sample, this clonotype turned up a few times. The junction does not match germline at one end; this may be a read error. The chain carries TRBV6-5 and TRBJ2-3; D is possibly TRBD1 (7 bases). The CDR3 has 17 residues. Germline values: CDR1 MNHEY, CDR2 SVGAGI. CDR3 sequence: CASSYFRGTASTDTQYF. The CDR3 region has the DNA TGTGCCAGTAGTTACTTTCGCGGGACAGCTAGCACAGATACGCAGTATTTT.

A remark on this clonotype: Just one base apart from a much larger clone, this may be a read error. The V gene is TRBV7-9, the J gene TRBJ2-3, with TRBD2 as a possible D gene (5 bases). From germline, CDR1 is SEHNR and CDR2 FQNEAQ (reference sequence). The length of the CDR3 is 15 residues. In nucleotides, the CDR3 is TGTGCCAGCAGCTTAGGGGCAGCTAGCACAGATACGCGGTATTTT. Translation: CASSLGAASTDTRYF.

Worth noting for this clonotype: The junction departs from germline at one end; a sequencing error may be responsible. The chain is built from TRBV19 and TRBJ1-2; 8 bases map to TRBD1. CDR3 size: 16 residues. Germline assignment: CDR1 LNHDA and CDR2 SQIVND (reference sequence). CDR3 protein: CVSSPWTGRTNYGYTF. CDR3 DNA: TGTGTCAGTAGCCCATGGACAGGGCGAACCAACTATGGCTACACCTTC.

The chain has TRBV5-4 and TRBJ1-2, with 10 nucleotides matching TRBD1. V shed 7 bases, J shed 7 bases, and the junction held 7 bases outside the gene matches. Per germline, CDR1 SGHNT and CDR2 YYREEE (reference sequence). The CDR3 is 13 residues long. DNA of the CDR3: TGTGCCAGCGGTCCCGGGACAGGGGCTGGCTACACCTTC. Translated: CASGPGTGAGYTF.

The chain has TRBV27 and TRBJ2-7; D is undetermined. Germline loops: CDR1 MNHEY, CDR2 SMNVEV (reference sequence). V lost 8 bases, J lost 7 bases, and 18 bases lay in between. This CDR3 has 13 residues. The CDR3: CASASKGTGEQYF. CDR3 nucleotide sequence: TGTGCCAGCGCCTCCAAAGGAACTGGGGAGCAGTACTTC.

This chain connects TRBV6-2 or TRBV6-3 to TRBJ1-1, with D hard to call. CDR1 MNHEY and CDR2 SVGEGT come from the germline V gene. V was trimmed by 6 bases and J by 7 bases, leaving 9 bases between them. The CDR3 covers 11 residues. The chain's CDR3 is CASRHGLEAFF. CDR3 coding DNA: TGTGCCAGCAGACACGGCCTTGAAGCTTTCTTT.

Turning to this clonotype: Mismatch with germline at one junction end may stem from a read error. The chain couples TRBV7-4 to TRBJ2-3; D unclear. This CDR3 is built from 15 residues. Germline CDR1 is SGHVT and CDR2 is SQSDAQ. The CDR3 reads CANSLSHPSTDTQYF. Written as DNA, the CDR3 is TGTGCCAACAGCTTGAGCCATCCTAGCACAGATACGCAGTATTTT.

V is TRBV27 and J is TRBJ1-5; no definite D call. This CDR3 comprises 15 residues. Germline CDR1 reads MNHEY; CDR2 reads SMNVEV (reference sequence). The V and J ends lost 7 bases and 5 bases respectively, with 18 bases between them. This CDR3 is CASKPDPSYDQPQHF. DNA for the CDR3: TGTGCCAGCAAACCGGACCCCTCCTATGATCAGCCCCAGCATTTT.

The chain links TRBV7-9 to TRBJ2-7; tentatively, D is TRBD1 (6 bases). V was cut by 5 bases and J by 2 bases, with 16 bases left in between. Germline loops: CDR1 SEHNR, CDR2 FQNEAQ (reference sequence). The CDR3 is made up of 15 amino acids. CDR3 in DNA: TGTGCCAGCAGCCCGGCGGACAGAACTCCCTACGAGCAGTACTTC. It codes for CASSPADRTPYEQYF.

This CDR3 is CASRPTDTYEQYF. The CDR3 DNA follows: TGTGCCAGCAGGCCTACAGACACCTACGAGCAGTACTTC. The chain joins TRBV27 to TRBJ2-7; D unresolved. V lost 6 bases to trimming and J lost 2 bases, with 11 bases between them. The CDR3 is 13 amino acids. Per the germline V gene, CDR1 is MNHEY and CDR2 is SMNVEV (reference sequence).

Ten or more counts support this clonotype. V is TRBV7-6 and J is TRBJ2-7, with TRBD1 as a possible D gene (6 bases). CDR3 length: 15 amino acids. Germline-derived CDR1 and CDR2 are SGHVS and FNYEAQ. V was pared by 1 base and J by 4 bases, with 14 bases between. For the CDR3, the DNA is TGTGCCAGCAGCTTAGAGGGGACACCTAATTACGAGCAGTACTTC. Translating gives CASSLEGTPNYEQYF.

V gene TRBV7-8 combines with J gene TRBJ1-1, with 8 bases lining up with TRBD1. J was trimmed by 11 bases and V by 4 bases; bases with no gene match: 9. The CDR3 runs 13 residues. Germline CDR1 reads SGHVS; CDR2 reads FQNEAQ. The DNA for the CDR3 is TGTGCCAGCAGCTCGAGGCGGACAGGGCAGGCTTTCTTT. This codes for CASSSRRTGQAFF.

V gene TRBV19 combines with J gene TRBJ2-7; 7 bases are shared with TRBD1. The CDR3 is 15 amino acids. J was trimmed by 2 bases and V by 6 bases; bases with no gene match: 10. CDR1 is LNHDA and CDR2 is SQIVND in the germline V gene (reference sequence). Here the CDR3 DNA reads TGTGCCAGTAGACCCCGGGACAGCGATACCTACGAGCAGTACTTC. This codes for CASRPRDSDTYEQYF.

The chain combines TRBV9 with TRBJ1-2; no reliable D call. Trimming left V 0 bases short and J 8 bases short, with 8 bases between. This CDR3 spans 12 amino acids. Looked up from germline, CDR1 is SGDLS and CDR2 is YYNGEE. CDR3 DNA: TGTGCCAGCAGCGTAGGGCCAGCGGGCTACACCTTC. It specifies CASSVGPAGYTF.

In the case of this clonotype: This could be a read error, since a much larger clone is one nucleotide away. This sequence joins TRBV7-2 and TRBJ2-5; possibly TRBD1 for D (6 bases). Germline assignment: CDR1 SGHTA and CDR2 FQGNSA. V shed 2 bases and J shed 4 bases, with 14 bases lying between them. The CDR3 has 15 residues. The CDR3 nucleotides are TGTGCCAGCAGCTTATCGTGGGGGCTAAGAGAGACCCAGTACTTC. Residues: CASSLSWGLRETQYF.

The chain couples TRBV28 to TRBJ2-2; no definite D call. The V gene lost 2 bases and the J gene lost 3 bases, with 7 bases spanning the gap. Per the germline V gene, CDR1 is MDHEN and CDR2 is SYDVKM. The CDR3 sequence is 14 residues long. CDR3 protein: CASSLGPYTGELFF. DNA of the CDR3: TGTGCCAGCAGTTTAGGACCCTACACCGGGGAGCTGTTTTTT.

The CDR3 bases are TGCAGTGTTCCCCCGGAGGCCCCCTACGAGCAGTACTTC. Protein product: CSVPPEAPYEQYF. The chain carries TRBV20-1 and TRBJ2-7; tentative D call: TRBD2 (5 bases). V was trimmed by 7 bases and J by 2 bases, leaving 15 bases between them. The CDR3 has 13 amino acids. CDR1 and CDR2 (germline): DFQATT, SNEGSKA (reference sequence).

The chain has TRBV27 and TRBJ2-1; no reliable D call. The length of the CDR3 is 16 residues. Germline V gene sequence: CDR1 MNHEY, CDR2 SMNVEV (reference sequence). V lost 0 bases to trimming and J lost 3 bases, with 12 bases between them. CDR3 DNA sequence: TGTGCCAGCAGTTTATCAGCCAGAAACTTCTACAATGAGCAGTTCTTC. This sequence encodes CASSLSARNFYNEQFF.

This clonotype was recorded a few times. The V call is TRBV4-1, the J call TRBJ2-3; the D is unclear. The CDR3 covers 12 residues. The germline V gene encodes CDR1 MGHRA and CDR2 YSYEKL. The V gene lost 1 base and the J gene lost 7 bases, with 6 bases spanning the gap. CDR3 sequence reads: CASSQGANTQYF. CDR3 DNA: TGCGCCAGCAGCCAAGGGGCGAATACGCAGTATTTT.

V and J are TRBV7-9 and TRBJ1-6; D gene uncertain. CDR1 and CDR2 from the germline V gene are SEHNR and FQNEAQ (reference sequence). The CDR3 spans 14 residues. The V gene lost 5 bases and the J gene lost 7 bases, with 12 bases spanning the gap. The CDR3 region is CASSQTIVNSPLHF. DNA of the CDR3: TGTGCCAGCAGCCAAACAATTGTGAATTCACCCCTCCACTTT. Using reference TRBV7-9 and TRBJ1-6 for the parts outside the CDR3, the full variable domain is DTGVSQNPRHKITKRGQNVTFRCDPISEHNRLYWYRQTLGQGPEFLTYFQNEAQLEKSRLLSDRFSAERPKGSFSTLEIQRTEQGDSAMYLCASSQTIVNSPLHFGNGTRLTVT.

This clonotype occurred many times. The chain carries TRBV11-3 and TRBJ1-2; TRBD1 matches 7 bases. V lost 5 bases and J lost 6; bases outside the gene matches: 9. Looked up from germline, CDR1 is SGHNT and CDR2 is YENEEA. This CDR3 region has 14 residues. CDR3 nucleotide sequence: TGTGCCAGCAGCCCCCACCACAGGGGAAATGGCTACACCTTC. Translated, it gives CASSPHHRGNGYTF.

This clonotype occurred many times. The chain is built from TRBV7-2 and TRBJ2-7; 7 bases are shared with TRBD1. J was trimmed by 0 bases and V by 5 bases; bases with no gene match: 7. CDR1 and CDR2 (germline): SGHTA, FQGNSA. This CDR3 has 15 amino acids. CDR3 region: CASSPGQAISYEQYF. CDR3 sequence (DNA): TGTGCCAGCAGCCCAGGACAGGCGATCTCCTACGAGCAGTACTTC.